This TCR beta chain was captured in a study of cytomegalovirus exposure and HLA in healthy donors. Study-wide points: Under in vitro conditions, a few CMV-associated chains were confirmed as specific for CMV antigens.

A remark on this clone: Its antigen is not identified.

Primers for the PCR totalled 60 Vbeta and 13 Jbeta. Measured with immunoSEQ multiplex PCR; TCRdb has only the in-frame clones, and not every one. The repertoire holds about 120,000 clones, with roughly two thirds as singletons. Sequenced sample: PBMCs. The TCR originated in a man aged 25 to 45 in good health and CMV-seropositive.

The CDR3 bases are TGCGCCAGCAGCCAAGCGACAGGGGGCTACTACGAGCAGTACTTC. Its protein is CASSQATGGYYEQYF. This chain joins TRBV4-1 and TRBJ2-7; TRBD1 agrees at 10 bases. The CDR3 sequence is 15 residues long. V dropped 1 base and J dropped 3; count of bases not matched to a gene: 3. The V gene's germline CDR1 is MGHRA and CDR2 YSYEKL.